A single sample gave rise to the 12 T cell receptor beta chains below, sequenced in a study of cytomegalovirus exposure and HLA in healthy donors. It was with 60 Vbeta and 13 Jbeta primers that the PCR ran. Here immunoSEQ multiplex PCR was the method, and the copy in TCRdb shows in-frame clones only, minus some. The data contain some 140,000 clones, roughly 77% of them seen just once; the ten biggest clones take up around 5%. The sample taken for sequencing was PBMCs. The receptors originated from a man aged 25-45 years in good health.

The V and J genes are TRBV5-6 and TRBJ1-3; D gene ambiguous. Trimming removed 2 bases from V and 11 bases from J, with 20 bases in between. CDR1 and CDR2 (germline): SGHDT, YYEEEE. The CDR3 loop spans 15 amino acids. The CDR3 reads CASSFASMGGIPIYF. CDR3 in DNA: TGTGCCAGCAGCTTCGCCAGTATGGGAGGAATACCCATATATTTT.

The table lists this clone with a few counts. V usage is TRBV6-5 and J usage is TRBJ1-6, with 7 bases aligning to TRBD1. The CDR3 runs to 14 residues. With 0 bases clipped from V and 13 bases from J, the junction kept 6 bases outside the gene matches. Germline values: CDR1 MNHEY, CDR2 SVGAGI. The CDR3 region is CASSYSGQSFPLHF. The CDR3 DNA reads as TGTGCCAGCAGTTACTCGGGACAGTCATTTCCCCTCCACTTT.

V usage is TRBV2 and J usage is TRBJ2-5; 12 nucleotides agree with TRBD2. TRBJ2-7 explains the end of the DNA better; the J call may be wrong. Per the germline V gene, CDR1 is SNHLY and CDR2 is FYNNEI. The CDR3 runs 16 residues. CDR3 protein: CASSATSGRRSYEQYF. Here the CDR3 DNA reads TGTGCCAGCAGTGCGACTAGCGGGAGACGGTCGTACGAGCAGTACTTC.

The chain employs TRBV18 and TRBJ1-1, with 7 positions matching TRBD1. The CDR3 extends over 14 amino acids. Germline V CDR1 and CDR2: KGHSH, LQKENI. V shed 6 bases, J shed 8 bases, and the junction held 12 bases outside the gene matches. This CDR3 reads CASSLNRGPDEAFF. The CDR3 coding sequence is TGTGCCAGCTCGCTGAACAGGGGCCCAGACGAAGCTTTCTTT.

This chain uses TRBV5-6 with TRBJ1-2; D remains unclear. V lost 4 bases, J lost 8 bases, and 12 bases lay in between. This CDR3 contains 12 residues. Germline loops: CDR1 SGHDT, CDR2 YYEEEE. CDR3 loop: CASSIPDWGYTF. CDR3 DNA sequence: TGTGCCAGCAGCATACCGGACTGGGGCTACACCTTC. Full variable domain (rest looked up from reference TRBV5-6 and TRBJ1-2): DAGVTQSPTHLIKTRGQQVTLRCSPKSGHDTVSWYQQALGQGPQFIFQYYEEEERQRGNFPDRFSGHQFPNYSSELNVNALLLGDSALYLCASSIPDWGYTFGSGTRLTVV.

The chain couples TRBV7-9 to TRBJ2-6, with 8 bases identical to TRBD2. V gave up 4 bases and J gave up 2 bases; unmatched junction bases: 7. This CDR3 contains 17 residues. Germline CDR1 and CDR2: SEHNR and FQNEAQ (reference sequence). This CDR3 is CASSSPGGGAGANVLTF. The CDR3 bases are TGTGCCAGCAGCTCCCCGGGGGGGGGCGCTGGGGCCAACGTCCTGACTTTC.

The CDR3 here is CASSLSIASGTYNEQFF. CDR3 DNA: TGTGCCAGCAGTTTATCGATAGCTAGCGGGACCTACAATGAGCAGTTCTTC. This chain connects TRBV27 to TRBJ2-1; TRBD2 aligns across 9 bases. The germline V gene encodes CDR1 MNHEY and CDR2 SMNVEV (reference sequence). With V trimmed by 0 bases and J by 2 bases, 5 bases remained unmatched. The length of the CDR3 is 17 residues.

This clone was detected only once. The V gene is TRBV29-1, the J gene TRBJ2-1; D is undetermined. This CDR3 comprises 13 residues. V was shortened by 7 bases and J by 3 bases, with 13 bases between the two germline ends. The V gene's germline CDR1 is SQVTM and CDR2 ANQGSEA. CDR3 sequence: CSALGDNYNEQFF. The CDR3 DNA reads as TGCAGCGCCCTTGGCGACAACTACAATGAGCAGTTCTTC.

This chain joins TRBV14 and TRBJ2-3; TRBD2 matches at 11 bases. V lost 1 base, J lost 0 bases, and 9 bases stayed unmatched. Germline V gives CDR1 SGHDN, CDR2 FVKESK. The CDR3 sequence is 19 residues long. The CDR3 region is CASSQGATSGAGSTDTQYF. CDR3 bases: TGTGCCAGCAGCCAAGGGGCGACTAGCGGGGCCGGTAGCACAGATACGCAGTATTTT.

The chain recombines TRBV7-3 with TRBJ1-2; D not resolved. Trimming left V 1 base short and J 5 bases short, with 8 bases between. The germline V gene encodes CDR1 SGHTA and CDR2 FQGTGA. The CDR3 contains 13 residues. The CDR3 DNA sequence: TGTGCCAGCAGCTTAAGCCAGGCTTATGGCTACACCTTC. This gives the protein CASSLSQAYGYTF.

Comment on this clone: At one of its ends the junction is not consistent with the germline gene, which may arise from a read error. The chain is built from TRBV27 and TRBJ2-3, with 8 positions matching TRBD2. This CDR3 has 19 amino acids. Germline V gene sequence: CDR1 MNHEY, CDR2 SMNVEV (reference sequence). The CDR3 here is CASRRQPIIRSGSTDTQYF. In DNA form, the CDR3 reads TGTGCCAGCAGACGACAGCCCATTATACGGAGCGGGAGCACGGATACGCAGTATTTT.

The CDR3 nucleotides read TGTGCCAGCAGCTTTACCCGGGACTATTCGCACGAGCAGTACTTC. Encoded protein: CASSFTRDYSHEQYF. The chain employs TRBV7-2 and TRBJ2-7; the match to TRBD2 covers 7 bases. CDR1 and CDR2 from the germline V gene are SGHTA and FQGNSA. Unmatched junction bases numbered 10, after V lost 3 bases and J lost 5 bases. The CDR3 is 15 amino acids.